This T cell receptor (beta chain) is drawn from a study of cytomegalovirus exposure and HLA in healthy donors. At the level of the study: Sequencing of 150 million to 200 million T cells in an earlier analysis found 120 million or so unique TCR beta sequences.

The study ran its PCR with 60 Vbeta and 13 Jbeta primers. Sequenced by immunoSEQ multiplex PCR; TCRdb stores in-frame clones only, minus some. Of some 79,000 clones detected, 78% appear once; the ten largest clones hold less than 6%. The CDR3 sequence is 16 residues long. Trimming took 0 bases from V and 2 from J, leaving 12 bases between them. Per the germline V gene, CDR1 is MNHEY and CDR2 is SVGAGI. There were likely unrecorded immune exposures, though donors were nominally healthy when sampled. The sample consisted of PBMCs. The origin of this receptor is a male donor in good health and CMV-seropositive. The rearrangement joins TRBV6-5 to TRBJ2-3; D is uncertain. CDR3 in amino acids: CASSYSPSGFTDTQYF. In DNA form, the CDR3 reads TGTGCCAGCAGTTACTCCCCCTCAGGATTCACAGATACGCAGTATTTT.